This TCR beta chain was documented in a study of cytomegalovirus exposure and HLA in healthy donors. Looking at the study overall: Early released data comprised around 80 million unique TCRs from HLA-typed donors. Study-level results: A later analysis reportedly found that, within productive TCRs, an Asian-associated ancestry cluster had fewer N-insertions than the mean observed across the roughly 690 donors. A later analysis found most CMV-associated TCR beta chains apparently HLA-restricted.

With regard to this clone: What it recognizes is unknown.

The PCR contained 60 Vbeta and 13 Jbeta primers. Here immunoSEQ multiplex PCR was the method, and the copy in TCRdb shows in-frame clones only, minus some. The data hold around 140,000 clones, with about 82% observed a single time. Germline V gene data show CDR1 as SEHNR and CDR2 as FQNEAQ (reference sequence). V gave up 6 bases and J gave up 5 bases, with 16 bases separating them. The CDR3 sequence is 14 residues long. The gene calls are TRBV7-9 and TRBJ2-5; D perhaps matches TRBD1 (5 bases). This receptor was taken from a female donor in good health and CMV-seropositive. The sample taken for sequencing was PBMCs. The chain's CDR3 is CASRSSLGLETQYF. The CDR3 nucleotides are TGTGCCAGCAGGTCCTCATTGGGGCTTGAGACCCAGTACTTC.